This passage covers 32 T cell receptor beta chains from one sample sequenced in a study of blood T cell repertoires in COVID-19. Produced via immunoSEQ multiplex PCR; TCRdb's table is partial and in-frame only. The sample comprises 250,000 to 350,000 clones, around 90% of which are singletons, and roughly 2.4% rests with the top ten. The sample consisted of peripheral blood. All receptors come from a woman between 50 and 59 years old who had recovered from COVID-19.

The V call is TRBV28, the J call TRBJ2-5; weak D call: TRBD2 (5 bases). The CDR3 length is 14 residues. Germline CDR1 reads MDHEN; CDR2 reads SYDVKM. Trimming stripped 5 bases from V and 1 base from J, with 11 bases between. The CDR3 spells CASSVPRGQETQYF. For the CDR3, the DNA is TGTGCCAGCAGTGTGCCACGGGGCCAAGAGACCCAGTACTTC.

CDR3 loop: CASSLETSSNEQFF. The DNA for the CDR3 is TGTGCCAGCAGCTTGGAAACTAGCTCGAATGAGCAGTTCTTC. J is TRBJ2-1 and V is TRBV5-4; the D gene is possibly TRBD2 (6 bases). Trimming stripped 0 bases from V and 7 bases from J, with 11 bases between. This CDR3 spans 14 amino acids. Germline values: CDR1 SGHNT, CDR2 YYREEE (reference sequence). The whole variable domain, remainder taken from reference TRBV5-4 and TRBJ2-1, is ETGVTQSPTHLIKTRGQQVTLRCSSQSGHNTVSWYQQALGQGPQFIFQYYREEENGRGNFPPRFSGLQFPNYSSELNVNALELDDSALYLCASSLETSSNEQFFGPGTRLTVL.

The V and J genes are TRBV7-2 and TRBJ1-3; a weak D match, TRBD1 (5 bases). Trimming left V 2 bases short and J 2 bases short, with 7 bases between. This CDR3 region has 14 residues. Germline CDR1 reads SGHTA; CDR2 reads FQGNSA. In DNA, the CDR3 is TGTGCCAGCAGCTTAACAGGACCTGGAAACACCATATATTTT. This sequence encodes CASSLTGPGNTIYF.

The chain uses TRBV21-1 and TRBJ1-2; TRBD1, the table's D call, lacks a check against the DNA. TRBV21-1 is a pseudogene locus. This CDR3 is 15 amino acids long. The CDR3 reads CASIKRQGWDYGYTF. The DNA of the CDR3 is TGTGCCAGCATCAAAAGACAGGGATGGGACTATGGCTACACCTTC.

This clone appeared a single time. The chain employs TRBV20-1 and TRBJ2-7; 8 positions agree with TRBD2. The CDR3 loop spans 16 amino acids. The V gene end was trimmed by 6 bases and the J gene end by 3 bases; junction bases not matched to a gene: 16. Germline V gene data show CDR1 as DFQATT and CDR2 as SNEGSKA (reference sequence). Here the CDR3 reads CSASGPTGLVSYEQYF. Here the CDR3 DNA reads TGCAGTGCCAGTGGGCCAACGGGACTAGTAAGCTACGAGCAGTACTTC.

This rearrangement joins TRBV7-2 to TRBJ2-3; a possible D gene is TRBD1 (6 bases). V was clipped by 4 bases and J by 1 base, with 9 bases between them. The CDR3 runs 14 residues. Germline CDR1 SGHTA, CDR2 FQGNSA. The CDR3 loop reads CASSSWTGTDTQYF. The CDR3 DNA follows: TGTGCCAGCAGCTCCTGGACAGGCACAGATACGCAGTATTTT.

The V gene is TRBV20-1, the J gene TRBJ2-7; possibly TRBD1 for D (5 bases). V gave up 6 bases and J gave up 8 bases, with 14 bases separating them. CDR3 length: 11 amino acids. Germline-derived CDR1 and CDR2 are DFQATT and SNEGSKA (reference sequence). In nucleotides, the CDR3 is TGCAGTGCCGGACAACCTGAGCAGCAGTACTTC. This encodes CSAGQPEQQYF.

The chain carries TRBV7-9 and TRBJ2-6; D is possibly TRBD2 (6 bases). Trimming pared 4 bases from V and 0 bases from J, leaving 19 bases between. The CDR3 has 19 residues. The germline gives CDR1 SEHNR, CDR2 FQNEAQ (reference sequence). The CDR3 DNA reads TGTGCCAGCAGCTCCCCTCCGGGACTTACCGTCTCTGGGGCCAACGTCCTGACTTTC. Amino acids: CASSSPPGLTVSGANVLTF.

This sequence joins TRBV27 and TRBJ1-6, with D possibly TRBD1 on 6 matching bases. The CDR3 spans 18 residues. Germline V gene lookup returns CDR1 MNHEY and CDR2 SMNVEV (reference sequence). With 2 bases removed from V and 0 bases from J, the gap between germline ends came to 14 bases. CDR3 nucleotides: TGTGCCAGCAGTTTAGTGACAGGACTTAACTCCTATAATTCACCCCTCCACTTT. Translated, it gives CASSLVTGLNSYNSPLHF.

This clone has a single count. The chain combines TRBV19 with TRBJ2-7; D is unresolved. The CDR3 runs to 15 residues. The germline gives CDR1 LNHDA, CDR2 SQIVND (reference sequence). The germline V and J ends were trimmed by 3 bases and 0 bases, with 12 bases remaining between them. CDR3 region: CASSIDTGLSYEQYF. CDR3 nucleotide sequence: TGTGCCAGTAGTATCGACACTGGTCTCTCCTACGAGCAGTACTTC.

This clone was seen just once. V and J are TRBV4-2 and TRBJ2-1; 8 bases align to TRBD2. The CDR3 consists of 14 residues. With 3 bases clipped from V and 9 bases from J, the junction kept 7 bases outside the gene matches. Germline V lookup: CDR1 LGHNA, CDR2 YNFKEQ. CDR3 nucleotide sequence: TGTGCCAGCAGCCATCCTGGACTAGCTGGTGAGCAGTTCTTC. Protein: CASSHPGLAGEQFF.

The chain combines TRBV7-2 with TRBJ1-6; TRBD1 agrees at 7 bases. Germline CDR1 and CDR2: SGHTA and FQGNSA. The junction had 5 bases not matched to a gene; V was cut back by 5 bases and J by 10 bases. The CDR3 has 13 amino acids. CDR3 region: CASSNDRASPLHF. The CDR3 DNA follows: TGTGCCAGCAGCAACGACAGGGCATCACCCCTCCACTTT.

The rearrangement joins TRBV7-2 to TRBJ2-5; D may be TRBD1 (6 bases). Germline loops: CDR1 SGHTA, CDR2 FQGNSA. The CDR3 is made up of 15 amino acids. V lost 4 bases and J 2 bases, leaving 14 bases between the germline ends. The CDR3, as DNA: TGTGCCAGCAGCTCTAGGGGGAGCACTCAAGAGACCCAGTACTTC. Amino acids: CASSSRGSTQETQYF. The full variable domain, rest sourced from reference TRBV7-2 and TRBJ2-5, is GAGVSQSPSNKVTEKGKDVELRCDPISGHTALYWYRQSLGQGLEFLIYFQGNSAPDKSGLPSDRFSAERTGGSVSTLTIQRTQQEDSAVYLCASSSRGSTQETQYFGPGTRLLVL.

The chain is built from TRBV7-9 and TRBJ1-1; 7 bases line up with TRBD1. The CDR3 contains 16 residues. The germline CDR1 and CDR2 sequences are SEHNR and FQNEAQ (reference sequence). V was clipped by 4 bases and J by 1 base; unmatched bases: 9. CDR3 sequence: CASSSTRQGWNTEAFF. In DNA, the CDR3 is TGTGCCAGCAGCTCCACCCGACAGGGCTGGAACACTGAAGCTTTCTTT.

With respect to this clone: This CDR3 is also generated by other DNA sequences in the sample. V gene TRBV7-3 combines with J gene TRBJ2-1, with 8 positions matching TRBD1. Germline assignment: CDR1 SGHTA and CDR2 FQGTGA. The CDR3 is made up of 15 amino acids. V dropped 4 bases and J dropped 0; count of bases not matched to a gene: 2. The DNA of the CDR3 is TGTGCCAGCAGCTCAACAGGGGGCTCCTACAATGAGCAGTTCTTC. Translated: CASSSTGGSYNEQFF.

In DNA form, the CDR3 reads TGCGCCAGCAGCCCTTCCCCGGTTAAGGGCTACACCTTC. Its translation is CASSPSPVKGYTF. This chain uses TRBV4-3 with TRBJ1-2; D unresolved. Germline V gene sequence: CDR1 LGHNA, CDR2 YSLEER. The CDR3 runs 13 residues. V was trimmed by 4 bases and J by 8 bases, leaving 14 bases between them.

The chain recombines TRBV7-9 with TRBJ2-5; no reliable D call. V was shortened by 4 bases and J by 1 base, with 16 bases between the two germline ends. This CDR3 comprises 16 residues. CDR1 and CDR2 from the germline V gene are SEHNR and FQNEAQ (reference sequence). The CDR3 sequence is CASSSVVRSPQETQYF. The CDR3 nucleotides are TGTGCCAGCAGCTCCGTGGTTCGGTCGCCCCAAGAGACCCAGTACTTC.

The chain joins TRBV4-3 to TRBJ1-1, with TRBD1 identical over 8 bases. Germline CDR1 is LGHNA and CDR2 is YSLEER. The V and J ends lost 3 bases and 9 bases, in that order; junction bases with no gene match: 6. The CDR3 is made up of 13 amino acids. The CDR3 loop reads CASSQIGTGKAFF. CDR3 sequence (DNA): TGCGCCAGCAGCCAGATAGGGACAGGAAAAGCTTTCTTT.

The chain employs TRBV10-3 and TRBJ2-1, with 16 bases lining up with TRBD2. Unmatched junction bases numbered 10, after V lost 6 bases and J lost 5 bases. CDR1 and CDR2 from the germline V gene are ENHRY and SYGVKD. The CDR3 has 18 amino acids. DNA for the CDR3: TGTGCCATCAGGGCGGGACTAGCGGGGGGGCTTGGAGACAATGAGCAGTTCTTC. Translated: CAIRAGLAGGLGDNEQFF.

The CDR3 reads CATSDPTRLADTQYF. CDR3 DNA: TGTGCCACCAGTGATCCCACGCGACTGGCAGATACGCAGTATTTT. This chain uses TRBV24-1 with TRBJ2-3; D remains ambiguous. The CDR3 covers 15 residues. Germline V gives CDR1 KGHDR, CDR2 SFDVKD. V shed 3 bases and J shed 4 bases, with 13 bases lying between them.

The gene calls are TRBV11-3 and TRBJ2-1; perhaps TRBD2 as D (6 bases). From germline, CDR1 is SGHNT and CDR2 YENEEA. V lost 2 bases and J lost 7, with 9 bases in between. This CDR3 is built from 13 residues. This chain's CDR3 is CASSLQRANEQFF. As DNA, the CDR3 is TGTGCCAGCAGCTTACAGCGGGCGAATGAGCAGTTCTTC. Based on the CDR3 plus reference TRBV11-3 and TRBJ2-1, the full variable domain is EAGVVQSPRYKIIEKKQPVAFWCNPISGHNTLYWYLQNLGQGPELLIRYENEEAVDDSQLPKDRFSAERLKGVDSTLKIQPAELGDSAVYLCASSLQRANEQFFGPGTRLTVL.

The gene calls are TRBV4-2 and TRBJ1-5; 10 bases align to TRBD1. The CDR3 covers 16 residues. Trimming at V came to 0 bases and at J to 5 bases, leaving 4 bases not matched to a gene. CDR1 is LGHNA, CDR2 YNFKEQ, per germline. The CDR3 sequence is CASSQDRTGGHQPQHF. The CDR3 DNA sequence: TGTGCCAGCAGCCAAGATCGGACAGGGGGGCATCAGCCCCAGCATTTT.

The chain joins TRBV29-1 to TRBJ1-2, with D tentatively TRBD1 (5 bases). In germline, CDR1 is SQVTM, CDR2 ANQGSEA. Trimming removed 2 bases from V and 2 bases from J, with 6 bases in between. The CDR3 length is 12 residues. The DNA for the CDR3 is TGCAGCGTTGAAACAGGAAACTATGGCTACACCTTC. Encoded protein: CSVETGNYGYTF.

CDR3 DNA: TGTGCCAGCAGCTTAGGGCGGCAAGGGAGTACTGAAGCTTTCTTT. The encoded protein is CASSLGRQGSTEAFF. V usage is TRBV7-2 and J usage is TRBJ1-1; no clear D. This CDR3 contains 15 residues. V was clipped by 1 base and J by 5 bases, with 14 bases between them. CDR1 is SGHTA, CDR2 FQGNSA, per germline.

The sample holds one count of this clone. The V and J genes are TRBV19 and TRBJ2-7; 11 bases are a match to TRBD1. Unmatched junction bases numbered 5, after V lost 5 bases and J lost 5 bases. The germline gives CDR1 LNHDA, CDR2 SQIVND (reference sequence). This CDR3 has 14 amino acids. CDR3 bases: TGTGCCAGTAGTCGTGGACAGGGGGCCAACGAGCAGTACTTC. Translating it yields CASSRGQGANEQYF.

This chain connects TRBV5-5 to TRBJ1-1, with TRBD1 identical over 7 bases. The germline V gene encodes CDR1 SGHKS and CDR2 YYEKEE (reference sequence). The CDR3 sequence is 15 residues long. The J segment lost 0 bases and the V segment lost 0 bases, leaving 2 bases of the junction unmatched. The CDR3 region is CASSLGGQLNTEAFF. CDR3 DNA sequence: TGTGCCAGCAGCTTGGGGGGACAGCTGAACACTGAAGCTTTCTTT.

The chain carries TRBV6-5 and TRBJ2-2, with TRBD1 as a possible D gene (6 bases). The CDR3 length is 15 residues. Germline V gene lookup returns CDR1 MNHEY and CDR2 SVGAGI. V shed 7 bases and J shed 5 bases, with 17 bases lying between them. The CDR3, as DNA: TGTGCCAGCAATCCCCGGACAGAGTTTACCGGGGAGCTGTTTTTT. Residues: CASNPRTEFTGELFF.

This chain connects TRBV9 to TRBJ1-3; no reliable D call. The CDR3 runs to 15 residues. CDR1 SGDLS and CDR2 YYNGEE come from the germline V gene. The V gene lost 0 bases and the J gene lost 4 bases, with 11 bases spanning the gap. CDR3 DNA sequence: TGTGCCAGCAGCGTAGGCCCGGAGGTCGGAAACACCATATATTTT. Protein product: CASSVGPEVGNTIYF.

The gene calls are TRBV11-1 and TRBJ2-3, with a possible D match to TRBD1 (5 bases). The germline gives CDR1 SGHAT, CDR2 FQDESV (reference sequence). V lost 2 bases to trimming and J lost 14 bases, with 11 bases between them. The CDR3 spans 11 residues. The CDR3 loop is CASSLLGQRYF. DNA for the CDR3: TGTGCCAGCAGCTTATTGGGGCAACGGTATTTT.

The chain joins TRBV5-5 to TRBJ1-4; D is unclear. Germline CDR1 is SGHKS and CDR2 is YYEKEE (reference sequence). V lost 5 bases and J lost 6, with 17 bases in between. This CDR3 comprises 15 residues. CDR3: CASRASNLYHEKLFF. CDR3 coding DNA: TGTGCCAGCAGAGCGTCGAACTTATATCATGAAAAACTGTTTTTT.

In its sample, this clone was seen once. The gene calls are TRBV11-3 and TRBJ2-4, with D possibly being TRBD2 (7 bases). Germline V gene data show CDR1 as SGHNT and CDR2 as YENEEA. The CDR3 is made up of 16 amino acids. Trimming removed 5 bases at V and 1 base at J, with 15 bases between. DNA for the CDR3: TGTGCCAGCAGCCTTGGGGGGGCTGGGGCCAAAAACATTCAGTACTTC. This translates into CASSLGGAGAKNIQYF.

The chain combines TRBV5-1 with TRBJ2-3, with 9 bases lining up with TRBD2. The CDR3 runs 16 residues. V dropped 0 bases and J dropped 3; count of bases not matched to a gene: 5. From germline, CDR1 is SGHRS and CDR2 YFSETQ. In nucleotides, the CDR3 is TGCGCCAGCAGCTTGGGGATAGCGGGAGTAACAGATACGCAGTATTTT. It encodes CASSLGIAGVTDTQYF.